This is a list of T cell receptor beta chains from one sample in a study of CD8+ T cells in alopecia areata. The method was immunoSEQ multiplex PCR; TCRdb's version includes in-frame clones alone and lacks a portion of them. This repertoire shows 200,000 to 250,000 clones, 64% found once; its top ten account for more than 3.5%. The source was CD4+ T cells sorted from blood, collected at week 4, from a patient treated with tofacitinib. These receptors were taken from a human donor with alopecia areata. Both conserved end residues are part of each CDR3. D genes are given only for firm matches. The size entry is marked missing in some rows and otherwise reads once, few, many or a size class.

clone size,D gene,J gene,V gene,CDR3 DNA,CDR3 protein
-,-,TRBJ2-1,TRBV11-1,TGTGCCAGCACCCTAGGCCGGGGTTACAATGAGCAGTTCTTC,CASTLGRGYNEQFF
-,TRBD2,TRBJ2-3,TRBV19,TGTGCCAGTAGTACCCTAGCGGGAGACCGAGTAGATACGCAGTATTTT,CASSTLAGDRVDTQYF
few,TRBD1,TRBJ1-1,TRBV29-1,TGCAGCGTTGCCCCGGGACAGTGGAACACTGAAGCTTTCTTT,CSVAPGQWNTEAFF
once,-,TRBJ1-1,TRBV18,TGTGCCAGCTCTCACAGGGAGGTGAACACTGAAGCTTTCTTT,CASSHREVNTEAFF
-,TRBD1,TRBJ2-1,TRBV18,TGTGCCAGCTCACCAAAGAGTCCGGGACAGGGGGCTAGTAATGAGCAGTTCTTC,CASSPKSPGQGASNEQFF
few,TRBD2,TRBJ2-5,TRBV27,TGTGCCAGCAAGCTAGCGGGGGAAGAGACCCAGTACTTC,CASKLAGEETQYF
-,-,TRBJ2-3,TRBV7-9,TGTGCCAGCAGCTCCCCGGGGTACACCACAGATACGCAGTATTTT,CASSSPGYTTDTQYF
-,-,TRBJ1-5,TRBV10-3,TGTGCCGGCTCCGCTGAGGGCAATCAGCCCCAGCATTTT,CAGSAEGNQPQHF
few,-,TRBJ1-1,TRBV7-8,TGTGCCAGCAGACCGAGGCGGGGGGGAAAGGGAATCGTGAACACTGAAGCTTTCTTT,CASRPRRGGKGIVNTEAFF
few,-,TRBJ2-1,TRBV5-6,TGTGCCAGCAAGACACGAGACAATGAGCAGTTCTTC,CASKTRDNEQFF
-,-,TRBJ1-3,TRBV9,TGTGCCAGCAGCGTAGGAGGTCAGCTAAACTCTGGAAACACCATATATTTT,CASSVGGQLNSGNTIYF
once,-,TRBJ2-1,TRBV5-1,TGCGCCAGCAGTTCAGGGGTGGTCTACAATGAGCAGTTCTTC,CASSSGVVYNEQFF
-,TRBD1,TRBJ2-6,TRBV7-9,TGTGCCAGCAGCCCACGGACAGGGGGAATCTCTGGGGCCAACGTCCTGACTTTC,CASSPRTGGISGANVLTF
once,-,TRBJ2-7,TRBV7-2,TGTGCCAGCAGCTTGGCCCCAGGAGTGTACGAGCAGTACTTC,CASSLAPGVYEQYF
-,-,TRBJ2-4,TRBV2,TGTGCCAGCAGTGAGCAGTCAGGACTAGCCAAAAACATTCAGTACTTC,CASSEQSGLAKNIQYF
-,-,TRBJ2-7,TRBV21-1,TGTGCCAGCGGGACTAGCGGTACCTACGAGCAGTACTTC,CASGTSGTYEQYF
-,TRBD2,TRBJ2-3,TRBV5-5,TGTGCCAGCAGCTGGGGAGGGCGCACAGATACGCAGTATTTT,CASSWGGRTDTQYF
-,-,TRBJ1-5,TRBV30,TGTGCCTGGAGTGTGGGGCAGCCCCAGCATTTT,CAWSVGQPQHF
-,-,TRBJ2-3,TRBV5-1,TGCGCCAGCAGCTTCCTTGGGACCTCTAGCACAGATACGCAGTATTTT,CASSFLGTSSTDTQYF
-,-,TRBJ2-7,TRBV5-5,TGTGCCAGCAGCTTTGAGGGGCTGAGCTCCTACGAGCAGTACTTC,CASSFEGLSSYEQYF
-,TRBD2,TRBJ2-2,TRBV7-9,TGTGCCAGCAGCCCCCGGGGGGGGGCTCGTAACACCGGGGAGCTGTTTTTT,CASSPRGGARNTGELFF
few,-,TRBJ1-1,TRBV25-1,TGTGCCAGCAGTGAATCAGCATCCTACTACACTGAAGCTTTCTTT,CASSESASYYTEAFF
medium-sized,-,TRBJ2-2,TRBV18,TGTGCCAGCTCACCGAGGGCTAACACCGGGGAGCTGTTTTTT,CASSPRANTGELFF
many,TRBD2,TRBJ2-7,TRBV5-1,TGCGCCAGCAGCAATCTTTTTGCGTCAGCGGGAGACTACGAGCAGTACTTC,CASSNLFASAGDYEQYF
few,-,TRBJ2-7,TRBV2,TGTGCCAGCAGACAAGGGGTTGAGCAGTACTTC,CASRQGVEQYF
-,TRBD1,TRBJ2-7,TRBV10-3,TGTGCCATCAGTGTGGTGGACAGGGGAAACGAGCAGTACTTC,CAISVVDRGNEQYF
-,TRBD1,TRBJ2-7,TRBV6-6,TGTGCCAGCAGAAACTCCGGGACAGGCTCCTACGAGCAGTACTTC,CASRNSGTGSYEQYF
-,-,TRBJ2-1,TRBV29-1,TGCAGCGCGGACCGCAACTCCTACAATGAGCAGTTCTTC,CSADRNSYNEQFF
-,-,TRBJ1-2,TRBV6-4,TGTGCCAGCAGTGACTCGAATGCGTTACGTGGCTACACCTTC,CASSDSNALRGYTF
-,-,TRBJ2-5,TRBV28,TGTGCCAGCAGTTCCGGGACCACTAAAGAGACCCAGTACTTC,CASSSGTTKETQYF
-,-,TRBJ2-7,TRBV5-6,TGTGCCAGCAGCTCAGACGGGCAGAACTACGAGCAGTACTTC,CASSSDGQNYEQYF
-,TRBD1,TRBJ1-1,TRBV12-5,TGTGCTAGTGGTTTGGAGTCCCGACAGGGGGAGACTGAAGCTTTCTTT,CASGLESRQGETEAFF
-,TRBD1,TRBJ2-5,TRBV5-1,TGCGCCAGCAGCCACGGACAGGGTACGGAGACCCAGTACTTC,CASSHGQGTETQYF
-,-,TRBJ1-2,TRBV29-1,TGCAGCGTCCTGAGGCGTAGTGACTACACCTTC,CSVLRRSDYTF
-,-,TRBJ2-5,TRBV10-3,TGTGCCATCAGCGGGACACCGAAAAAAGAGACCCAGTACTTC,CAISGTPKKETQYF
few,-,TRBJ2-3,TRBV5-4,TGTGCCAGCAGCTTGTCGGGCGATACGCAGTATTTT,CASSLSGDTQYF
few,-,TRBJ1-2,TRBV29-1,TGCAGCGTTGATGGGTCAGGACACTTAACTAACTATGGCTACACCTTC,CSVDGSGHLTNYGYTF
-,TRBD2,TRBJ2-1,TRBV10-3,TGTGCCATCAGTGGGGGGACTAGCGGGGTCAGGGAGCAGTTCTTC,CAISGGTSGVREQFF
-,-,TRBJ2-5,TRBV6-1,TGTGCCAGCAGTGATAAGAGCTCAGGACGGGAGACCCAGTACTTC,CASSDKSSGRETQYF
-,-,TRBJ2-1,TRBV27,TGTGCCAGCAGGCGTTACGATGAGCAGTTCTTC,CASRRYDEQFF